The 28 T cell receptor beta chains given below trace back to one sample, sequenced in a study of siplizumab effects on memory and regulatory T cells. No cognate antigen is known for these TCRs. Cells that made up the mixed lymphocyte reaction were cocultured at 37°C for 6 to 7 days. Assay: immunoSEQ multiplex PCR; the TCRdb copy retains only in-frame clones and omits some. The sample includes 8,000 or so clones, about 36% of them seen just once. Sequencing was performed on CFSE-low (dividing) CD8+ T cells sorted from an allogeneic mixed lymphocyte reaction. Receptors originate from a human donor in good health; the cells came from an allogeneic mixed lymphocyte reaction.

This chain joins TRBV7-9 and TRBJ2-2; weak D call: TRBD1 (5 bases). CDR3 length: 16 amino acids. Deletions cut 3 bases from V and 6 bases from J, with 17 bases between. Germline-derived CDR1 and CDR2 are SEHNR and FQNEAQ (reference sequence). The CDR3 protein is CASSLGRGSSSGELFF. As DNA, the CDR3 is TGTGCCAGCAGCTTGGGGCGTGGTAGCAGTTCCGGGGAGCTGTTTTTT.

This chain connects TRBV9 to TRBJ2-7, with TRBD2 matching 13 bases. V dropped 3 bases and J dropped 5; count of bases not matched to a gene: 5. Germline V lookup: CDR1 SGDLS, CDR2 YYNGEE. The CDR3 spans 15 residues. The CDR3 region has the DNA TGTGCCAGCAGCGCGAGGGGACTAGCGGGACACGAGCAGTACTTC. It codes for CASSARGLAGHEQYF.

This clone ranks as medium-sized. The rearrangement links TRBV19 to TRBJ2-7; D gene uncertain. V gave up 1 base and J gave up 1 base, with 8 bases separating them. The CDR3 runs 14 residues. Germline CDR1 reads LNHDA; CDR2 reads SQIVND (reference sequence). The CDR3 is CASSIGKGSYEQYF. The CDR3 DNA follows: TGTGCCAGTAGTATAGGGAAGGGTTCCTACGAGCAGTACTTC.

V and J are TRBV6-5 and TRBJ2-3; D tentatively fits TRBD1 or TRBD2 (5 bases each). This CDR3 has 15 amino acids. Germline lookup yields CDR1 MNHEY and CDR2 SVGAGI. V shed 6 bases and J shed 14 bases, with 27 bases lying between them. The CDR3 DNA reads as TGTGCCAGCAGCAAAGAATTTCGAACCGGGACCCGCTCGTATTTT. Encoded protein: CASSKEFRTGTRSYF.

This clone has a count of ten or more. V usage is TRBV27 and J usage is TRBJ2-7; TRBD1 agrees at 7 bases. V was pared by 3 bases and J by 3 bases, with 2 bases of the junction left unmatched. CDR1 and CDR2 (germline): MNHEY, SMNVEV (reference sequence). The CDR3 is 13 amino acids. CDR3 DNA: TGTGCCAGCAGTTTCGGACAGGACTACGAGCAGTACTTC. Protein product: CASSFGQDYEQYF.

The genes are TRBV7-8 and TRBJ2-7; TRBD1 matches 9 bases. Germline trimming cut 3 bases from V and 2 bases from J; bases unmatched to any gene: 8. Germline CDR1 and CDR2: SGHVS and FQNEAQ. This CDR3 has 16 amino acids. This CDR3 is CASSFYVGTGTYEQYF. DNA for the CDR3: TGTGCCAGCAGCTTTTATGTGGGGACAGGGACCTACGAGCAGTACTTC.

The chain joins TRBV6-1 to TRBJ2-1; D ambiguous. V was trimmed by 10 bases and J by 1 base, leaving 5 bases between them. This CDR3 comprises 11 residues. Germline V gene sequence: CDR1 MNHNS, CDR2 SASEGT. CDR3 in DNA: TGTGCCACCGGATCCTACAATGAGCAGTTCTTC. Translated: CATGSYNEQFF.

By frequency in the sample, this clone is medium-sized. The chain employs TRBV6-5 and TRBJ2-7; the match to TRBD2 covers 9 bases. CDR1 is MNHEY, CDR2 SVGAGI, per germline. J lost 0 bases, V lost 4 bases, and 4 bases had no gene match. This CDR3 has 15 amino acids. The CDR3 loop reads CASSLVSGGSYEQYF. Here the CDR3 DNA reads TGTGCCAGCAGTTTGGTTAGCGGGGGCTCCTACGAGCAGTACTTC.

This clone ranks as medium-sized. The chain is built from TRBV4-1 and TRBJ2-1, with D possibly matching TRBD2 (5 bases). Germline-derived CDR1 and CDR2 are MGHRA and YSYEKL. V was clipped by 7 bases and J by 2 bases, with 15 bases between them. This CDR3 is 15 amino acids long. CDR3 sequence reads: CASKDVTGTYNEQFF. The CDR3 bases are TGCGCCAGCAAAGACGTAACGGGAACCTACAATGAGCAGTTCTTC.

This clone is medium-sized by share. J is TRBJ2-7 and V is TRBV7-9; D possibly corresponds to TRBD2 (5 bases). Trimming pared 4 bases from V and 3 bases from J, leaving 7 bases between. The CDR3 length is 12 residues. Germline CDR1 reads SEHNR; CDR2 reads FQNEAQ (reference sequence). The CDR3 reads CASSSGDYEQYF. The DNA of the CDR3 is TGTGCCAGCAGCTCCGGGGACTACGAGCAGTACTTC.

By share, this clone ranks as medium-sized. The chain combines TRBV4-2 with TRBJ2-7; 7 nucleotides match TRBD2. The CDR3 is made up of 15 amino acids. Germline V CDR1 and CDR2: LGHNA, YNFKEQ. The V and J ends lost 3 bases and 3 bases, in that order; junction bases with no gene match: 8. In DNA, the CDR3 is TGTGCCAGCAGCCACCAGCGGGATGCAGGCTACGAGCAGTACTTC. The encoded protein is CASSHQRDAGYEQYF.

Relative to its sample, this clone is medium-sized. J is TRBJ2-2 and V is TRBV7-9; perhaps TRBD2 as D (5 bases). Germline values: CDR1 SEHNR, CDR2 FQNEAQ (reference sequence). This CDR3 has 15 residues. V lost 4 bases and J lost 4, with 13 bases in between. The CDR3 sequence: CASSSGLIPTGELFF. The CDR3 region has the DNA TGTGCCAGCAGCTCAGGACTTATCCCCACCGGGGAGCTGTTTTTT.

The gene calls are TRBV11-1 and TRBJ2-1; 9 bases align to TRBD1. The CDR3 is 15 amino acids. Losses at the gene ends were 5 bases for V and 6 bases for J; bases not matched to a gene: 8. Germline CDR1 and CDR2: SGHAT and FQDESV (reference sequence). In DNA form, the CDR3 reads TGTGCCAGCAGCCCCCCCCGGGACAGGGCCAATGAGCAGTTCTTC. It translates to CASSPPRDRANEQFF.

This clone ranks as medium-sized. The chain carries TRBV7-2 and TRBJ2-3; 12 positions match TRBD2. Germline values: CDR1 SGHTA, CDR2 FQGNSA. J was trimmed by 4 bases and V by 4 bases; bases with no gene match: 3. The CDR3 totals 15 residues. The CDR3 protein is CASSWTSGVADTQYF. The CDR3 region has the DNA TGTGCCAGCAGCTGGACTAGCGGGGTGGCAGATACGCAGTATTTT.

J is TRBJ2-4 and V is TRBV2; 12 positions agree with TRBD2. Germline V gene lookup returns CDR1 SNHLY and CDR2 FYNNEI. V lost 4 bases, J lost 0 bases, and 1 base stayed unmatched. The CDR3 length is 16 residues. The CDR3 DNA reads TGTGCCAGCAGTGGGACTAGCGGGGTAGCCAAAAACATTCAGTACTTC. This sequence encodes CASSGTSGVAKNIQYF.

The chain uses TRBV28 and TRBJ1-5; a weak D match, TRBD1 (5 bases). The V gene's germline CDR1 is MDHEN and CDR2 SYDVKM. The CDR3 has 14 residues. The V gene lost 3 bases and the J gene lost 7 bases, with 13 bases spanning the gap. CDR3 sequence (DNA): TGTGCCAGCAGTTTCGTGGGGGGTTTGCAGCCCCAGCATTTT. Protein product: CASSFVGGLQPQHF.

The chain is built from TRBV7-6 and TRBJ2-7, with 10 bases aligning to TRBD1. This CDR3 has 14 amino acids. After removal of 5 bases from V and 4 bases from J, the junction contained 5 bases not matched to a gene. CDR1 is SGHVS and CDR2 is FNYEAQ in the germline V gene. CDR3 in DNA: TGTGCCAGCAGCCAGGGGACAGGGGAATACGAGCAGTACTTC. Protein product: CASSQGTGEYEQYF.

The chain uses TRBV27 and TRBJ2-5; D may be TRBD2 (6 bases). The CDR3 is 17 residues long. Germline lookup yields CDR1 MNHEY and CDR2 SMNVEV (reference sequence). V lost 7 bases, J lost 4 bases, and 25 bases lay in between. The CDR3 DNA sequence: TGTGCCAGCACATCCACCGGTCGGCTAGCGCTTCCAGAGACCCAGTACTTC. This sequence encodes CASTSTGRLALPETQYF.

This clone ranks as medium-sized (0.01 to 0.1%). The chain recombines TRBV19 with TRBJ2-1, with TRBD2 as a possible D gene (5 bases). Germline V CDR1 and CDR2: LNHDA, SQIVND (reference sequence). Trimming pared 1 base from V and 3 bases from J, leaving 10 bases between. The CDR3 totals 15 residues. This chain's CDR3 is CASSIVGRGYNEQFF. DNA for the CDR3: TGTGCCAGTAGTATAGTAGGTCGGGGCTACAATGAGCAGTTCTTC.

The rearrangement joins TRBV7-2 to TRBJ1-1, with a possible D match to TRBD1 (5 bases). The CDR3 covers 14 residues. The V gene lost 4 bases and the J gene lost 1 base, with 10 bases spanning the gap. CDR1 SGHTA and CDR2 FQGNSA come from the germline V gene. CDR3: CASSYLDRNTEAFF. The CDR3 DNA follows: TGTGCCAGCAGCTATTTAGACAGGAACACTGAAGCTTTCTTT.

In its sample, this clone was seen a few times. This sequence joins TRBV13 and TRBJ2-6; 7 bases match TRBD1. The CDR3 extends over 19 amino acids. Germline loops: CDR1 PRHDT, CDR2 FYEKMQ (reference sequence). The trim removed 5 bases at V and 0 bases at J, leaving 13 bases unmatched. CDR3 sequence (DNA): TGTGCCAGCAGCACGTCGTCCGGGACAGAAAGCTCTGGGGCCAACGTCCTGACTTTC. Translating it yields CASSTSSGTESSGANVLTF.

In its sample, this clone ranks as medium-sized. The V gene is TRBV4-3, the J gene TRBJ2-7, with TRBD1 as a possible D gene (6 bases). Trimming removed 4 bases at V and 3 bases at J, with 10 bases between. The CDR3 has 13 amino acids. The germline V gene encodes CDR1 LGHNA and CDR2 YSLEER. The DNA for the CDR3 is TGCGCCAGCAGCCCCGGACAGTACTACGAGCAGTACTTC. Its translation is CASSPGQYYEQYF.

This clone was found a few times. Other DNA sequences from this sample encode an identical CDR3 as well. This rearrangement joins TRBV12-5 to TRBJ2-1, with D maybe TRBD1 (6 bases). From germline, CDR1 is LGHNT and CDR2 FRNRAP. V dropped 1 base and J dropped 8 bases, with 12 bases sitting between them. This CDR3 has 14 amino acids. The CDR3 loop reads CASGLGTAKYEQFF. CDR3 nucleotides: TGTGCTAGTGGTTTGGGGACAGCGAAATATGAGCAGTTCTTC.

In DNA form, the CDR3 reads TGTGCCAGCAGCGGTGCAGGGGGCAGTGGGGGATACAATGAGCAGTTCTTC. Protein sequence: CASSGAGGSGGYNEQFF. J is TRBJ2-1 and V is TRBV9; 8 bases agree with TRBD1. This CDR3 is 17 amino acids long. Trimming removed 3 bases from V and 4 bases from J; junction bases left unmatched: 12. Germline CDR1 and CDR2: SGDLS and YYNGEE.

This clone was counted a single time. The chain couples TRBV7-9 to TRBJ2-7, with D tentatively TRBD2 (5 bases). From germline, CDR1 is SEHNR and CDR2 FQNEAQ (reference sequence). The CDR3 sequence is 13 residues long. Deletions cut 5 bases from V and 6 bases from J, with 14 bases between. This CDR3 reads CASSQESRGEQYF. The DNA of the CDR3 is TGTGCCAGCAGCCAAGAGTCCCGGGGCGAGCAGTACTTC.

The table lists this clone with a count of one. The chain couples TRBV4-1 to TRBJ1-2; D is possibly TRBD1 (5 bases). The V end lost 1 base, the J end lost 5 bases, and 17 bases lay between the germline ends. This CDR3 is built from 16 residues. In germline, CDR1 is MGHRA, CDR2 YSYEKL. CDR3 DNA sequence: TGCGCCAGCAGCCAAGCGGCTACCCGGGACTCATATGGCTACACCTTC. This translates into CASSQAATRDSYGYTF.

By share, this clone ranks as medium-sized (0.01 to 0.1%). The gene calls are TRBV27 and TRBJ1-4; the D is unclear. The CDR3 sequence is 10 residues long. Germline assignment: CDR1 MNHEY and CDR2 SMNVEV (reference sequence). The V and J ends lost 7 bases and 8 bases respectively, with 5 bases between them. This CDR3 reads CASKPEKLFF. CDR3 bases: TGTGCCAGCAAACCGGAAAAACTGTTTTTT.

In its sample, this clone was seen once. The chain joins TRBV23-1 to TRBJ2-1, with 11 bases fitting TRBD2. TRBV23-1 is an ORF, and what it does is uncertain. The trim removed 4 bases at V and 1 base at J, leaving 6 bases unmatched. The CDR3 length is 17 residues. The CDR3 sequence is CASSPLGLAVSYNEQFF. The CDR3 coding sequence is TGCGCCAGCAGTCCCCTGGGACTAGCGGTATCCTACAATGAGCAGTTCTTC.